This T cell receptor (beta chain) was sequenced for a study of OX40 agonist ivuxolimab in advanced cancers. On the study more broadly: Mean age approximately 66 years, range about 20 to 90; around 80% male. Partial responses were achieved by three patients: one hepatocellular carcinoma, two cutaneous melanoma. Findings and limits, study-wide: The average count of expanded clones was higher among CD8+ T cells than among CD4+. Low clonal expansion, among the lowest seen, marked partial responders at 0.1-3.0 mg/kg.

Here immunoSEQ multiplex PCR was the method, and the copy in TCRdb shows in-frame clones only, minus some. The sample consists of around 63,000 clones, roughly 90% of them appearing once. A remark on this clone: Its antigen is not known.

Between the trimmed V and J ends, which lost 2 bases and 0 bases, there was a span of 13 bases. Germline V gene data show CDR1 as MGHRA and CDR2 as YSYEKL. The CDR3 runs 16 residues. This clonotype was sampled from an adult with an advanced solid tumor such as melanoma, head and neck, liver or kidney cancer. J is TRBJ1-1 and V is TRBV4-1, with D unclear. This sample comprised CD4+ or CD8+ T cells sorted from blood, obtained in a trial of the OX40 agonist ivuxolimab. The CDR3 region is CASSQSHMGLNTEAFF. DNA of the CDR3: TGCGCCAGCAGCCAATCTCACATGGGATTGAACACTGAAGCTTTCTTT.